This T cell receptor (beta chain) is drawn from a study of cytomegalovirus exposure and HLA in healthy donors. The CDR3 runs 16 residues. Primers included in the PCR were 60 Vbeta and 13 Jbeta primers. Measured with immunoSEQ multiplex PCR; TCRdb has only the in-frame clones, and not every one. Here the sample spans over 150,000 clones, roughly 77% being singletons. Regarding the study as a whole: Later genetic work tied a missense DCLRE1C variant to beta-chain V and J trimming. It was fewer than 200 TCR beta chains that were listed as cytomegalovirus-associated.

With respect to this clone: Its antigen remains unknown.

The sample was PBMCs. The clonotype originates from a woman aged 45-59 years in good health and CMV-seropositive. The chain combines TRBV7-5 with TRBJ2-1; TRBD2 is the table's D call and was not checked against the DNA. TRBV7-5 is deemed a pseudogene. CDR3 in DNA: TGTGCCAGAAGCTGCCTGGGACTAGAGCTTCACAATGAGCAGTTCTTC. Residues: CARSCLGLELHNEQFF.